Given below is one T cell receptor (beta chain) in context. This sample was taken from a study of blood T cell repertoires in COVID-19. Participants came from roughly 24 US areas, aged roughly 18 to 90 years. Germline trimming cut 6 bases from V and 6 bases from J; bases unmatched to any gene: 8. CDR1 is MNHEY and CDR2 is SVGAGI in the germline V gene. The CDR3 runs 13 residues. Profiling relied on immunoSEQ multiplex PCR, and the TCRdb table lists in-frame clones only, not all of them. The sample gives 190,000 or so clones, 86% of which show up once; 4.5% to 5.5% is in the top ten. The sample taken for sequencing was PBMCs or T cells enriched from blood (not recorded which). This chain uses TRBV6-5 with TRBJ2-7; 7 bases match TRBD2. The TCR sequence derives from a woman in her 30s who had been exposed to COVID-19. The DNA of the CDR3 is TGTGCCAGCAGGCCGGGGAGGGCAGGCGAGCAGTACTTC. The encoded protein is CASRPGRAGEQYF.